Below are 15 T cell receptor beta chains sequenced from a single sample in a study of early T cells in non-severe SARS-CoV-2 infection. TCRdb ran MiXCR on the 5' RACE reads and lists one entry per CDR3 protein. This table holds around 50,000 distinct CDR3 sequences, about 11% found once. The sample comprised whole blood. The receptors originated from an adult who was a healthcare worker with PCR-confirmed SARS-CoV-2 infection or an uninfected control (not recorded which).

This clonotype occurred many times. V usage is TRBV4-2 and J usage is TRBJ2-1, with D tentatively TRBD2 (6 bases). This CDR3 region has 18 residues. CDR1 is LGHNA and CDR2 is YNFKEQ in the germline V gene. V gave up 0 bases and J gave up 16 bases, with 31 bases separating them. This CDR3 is CASSQEAGSSLLGPASFF. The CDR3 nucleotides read TGTGCCAGCAGCCAAGAGGCCGGGAGTAGCCTCCTGGGGCCCGCGTCATTCTTC.

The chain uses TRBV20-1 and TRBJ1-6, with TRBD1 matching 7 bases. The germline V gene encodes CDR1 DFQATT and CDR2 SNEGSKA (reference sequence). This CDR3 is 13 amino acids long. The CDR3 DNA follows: TGCAGCACCAGACAGGGAAGCAATTCACCCCTCCACTTT. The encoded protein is CSTRQGSNSPLHF.

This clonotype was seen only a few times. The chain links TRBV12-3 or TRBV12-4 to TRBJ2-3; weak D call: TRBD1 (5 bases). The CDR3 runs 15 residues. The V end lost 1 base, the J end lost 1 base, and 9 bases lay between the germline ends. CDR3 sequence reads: CASSLDGAGTDTQYF. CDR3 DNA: TGTGCCAGCAGTTTAGATGGGGCAGGCACAGATACGCAGTATTTT.

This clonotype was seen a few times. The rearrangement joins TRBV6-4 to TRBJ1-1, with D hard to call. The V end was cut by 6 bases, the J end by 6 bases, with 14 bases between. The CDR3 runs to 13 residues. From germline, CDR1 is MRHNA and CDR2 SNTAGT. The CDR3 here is CASSGSSPPEAFF. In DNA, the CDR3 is TGTGCCAGCAGCGGGTCCTCACCTCCTGAAGCTTTCTTT.

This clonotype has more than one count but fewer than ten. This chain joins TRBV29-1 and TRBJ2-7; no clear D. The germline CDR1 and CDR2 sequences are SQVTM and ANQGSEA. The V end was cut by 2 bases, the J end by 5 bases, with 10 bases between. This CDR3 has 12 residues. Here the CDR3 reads CSVEKGGNEQYF. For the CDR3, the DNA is TGCAGCGTTGAAAAGGGCGGCAACGAGCAGTACTTC.

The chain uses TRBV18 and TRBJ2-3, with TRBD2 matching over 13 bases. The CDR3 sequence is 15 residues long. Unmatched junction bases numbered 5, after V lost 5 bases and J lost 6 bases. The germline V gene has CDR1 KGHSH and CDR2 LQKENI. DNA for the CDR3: TGTGCCAGCTCATCTCGGACTAGCGGGGGCGATACGCAGTATTTT. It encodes CASSSRTSGGDTQYF.

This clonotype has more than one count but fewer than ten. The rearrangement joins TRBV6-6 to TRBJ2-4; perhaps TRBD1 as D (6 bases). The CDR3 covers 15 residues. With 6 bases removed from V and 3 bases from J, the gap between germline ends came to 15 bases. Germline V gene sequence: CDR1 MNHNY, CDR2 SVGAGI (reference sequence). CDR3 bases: TGTGCCAGCAGGATACAGGGCGTTGACAAAAACATTCAGTACTTC. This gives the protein CASRIQGVDKNIQYF.

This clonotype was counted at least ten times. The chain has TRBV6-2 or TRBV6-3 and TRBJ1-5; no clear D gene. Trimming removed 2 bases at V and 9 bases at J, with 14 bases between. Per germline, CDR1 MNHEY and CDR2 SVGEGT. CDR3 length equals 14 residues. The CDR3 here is CASSYPDSRGPQHF. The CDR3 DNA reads TGTGCCAGCAGTTACCCGGACTCCCGGGGGCCCCAGCATTTT.

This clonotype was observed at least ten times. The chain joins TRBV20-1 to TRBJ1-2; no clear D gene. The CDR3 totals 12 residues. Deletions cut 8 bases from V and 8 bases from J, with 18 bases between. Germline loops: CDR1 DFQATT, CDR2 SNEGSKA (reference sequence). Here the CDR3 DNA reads TGCAGTCCCTTCTTAGGGCCGGCCGGCTACACCTTC. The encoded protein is CSPFLGPAGYTF.

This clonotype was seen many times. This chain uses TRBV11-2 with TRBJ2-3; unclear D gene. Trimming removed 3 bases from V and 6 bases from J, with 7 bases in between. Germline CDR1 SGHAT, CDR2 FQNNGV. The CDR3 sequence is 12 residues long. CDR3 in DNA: TGTGCCAGCAGCTTCGGCCGTGATACGCAGTATTTT. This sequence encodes CASSFGRDTQYF.

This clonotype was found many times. The CDR3 reads CSKRGGGLYNEQFF. The CDR3 DNA is TGCAGCAAGCGGGGCGGGGGGCTGTACAATGAGCAGTTCTTC. The chain links TRBV29-1 to TRBJ2-1, with TRBD2 identical over 8 bases. The CDR3 has 14 amino acids. The V segment lost 8 bases and the J segment 4 bases; nucleotides outside the gene matches: 10. Per the germline V gene, CDR1 is SQVTM and CDR2 is ANQGSEA.

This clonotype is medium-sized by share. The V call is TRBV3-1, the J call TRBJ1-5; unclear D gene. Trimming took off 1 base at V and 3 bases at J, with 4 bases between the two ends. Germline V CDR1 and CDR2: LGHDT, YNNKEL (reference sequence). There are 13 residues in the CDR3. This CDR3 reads CASSQGINQPQHF. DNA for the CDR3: TGTGCCAGCAGCCAAGGGATCAATCAGCCCCAGCATTTT.

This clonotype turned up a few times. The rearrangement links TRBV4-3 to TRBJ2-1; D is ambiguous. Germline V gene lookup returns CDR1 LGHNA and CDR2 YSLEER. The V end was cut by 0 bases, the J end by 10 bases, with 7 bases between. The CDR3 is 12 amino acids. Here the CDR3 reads CASSQDGFEQFF. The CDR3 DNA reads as TGCGCCAGCAGCCAAGACGGATTCGAGCAGTTCTTC.

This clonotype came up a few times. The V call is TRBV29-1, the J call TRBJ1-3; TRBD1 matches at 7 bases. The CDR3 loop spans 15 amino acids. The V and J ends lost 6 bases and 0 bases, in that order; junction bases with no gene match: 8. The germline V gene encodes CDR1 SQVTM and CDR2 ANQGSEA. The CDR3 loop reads CSVTGTEISGNTIYF. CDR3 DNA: TGCAGCGTGACCGGGACAGAGATCTCTGGAAACACCATATATTTT.

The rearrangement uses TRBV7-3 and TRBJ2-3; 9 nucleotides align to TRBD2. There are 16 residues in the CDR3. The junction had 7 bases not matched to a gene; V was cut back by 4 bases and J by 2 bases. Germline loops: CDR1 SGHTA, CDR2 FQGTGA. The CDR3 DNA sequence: TGTGCCAGCAGCTCCCGGACTAGCGAAAACACAGATACGCAGTATTTT. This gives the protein CASSSRTSENTDTQYF.